Listed below are T cell receptor beta chains from one sample, sequenced in a study of blood T cell repertoires in COVID-19. Sequenced by immunoSEQ multiplex PCR; TCRdb stores in-frame clones only, minus some. Here the sample spans around 150,000 clones, over 75% being singletons. Sequencing used PBMCs or T cells enriched from blood (not recorded which). These receptor sequences come from a man aged 35 to 55 who had recovered from COVID-19. Both conserved end residues are part of each CDR3. A D gene is named only where the DNA matches it firmly. Rows give clone size only sometimes, using once, few, many, or a class for an expanded clone.

TRBJ1-5 TRBV20-1 - - CSASAGEGNQPQHF TGCAGTGCTAGTGCGGGAGAAGGCAATCAGCCCCAGCATTTT
TRBJ1-5 TRBV18 - TRBD1 CASSPQARDRGNQPQHF TGTGCCAGCTCACCACAGGCTCGGGACAGGGGTAATCAGCCCCAGCATTTT
TRBJ1-2 TRBV24-1 few - CATGTEKYGYTF TGTGCCACCGGGACTGAAAAATATGGCTACACCTTC
TRBJ1-3 TRBV5-1 - TRBD1 CASRAAGGGDTIYF TGCGCCAGCAGGGCCGCAGGGGGCGGTGACACCATATATTTT
TRBJ2-5 TRBV5-1 - TRBD2 CASSQERGQETQYF TGCGCCAGCAGCCAAGAGCGGGGTCAAGAGACCCAGTACTTC
TRBJ2-2 TRBV7-3 - - CASSLKGDPWGELFF TGTGCCAGCAGCTTGAAGGGGGATCCCTGGGGGGAGCTGTTTTTT
TRBJ2-1 TRBV7-3 few - CASSLMAGEGSNEQFF TGTGCCAGCAGCTTAATGGCAGGGGAAGGTTCCAATGAGCAGTTCTTC
TRBJ1-1 TRBV30 - - CAWSVPAVSAAFF TGTGCCTGGAGTGTACCGGCGGTCTCCGCGGCTTTCTTT
TRBJ2-5 TRBV7-7 - TRBD1 CASSPGGFETQYF TGTGCCAGCAGCCCAGGGGGCTTTGAGACCCAGTACTTC
TRBJ1-5 TRBV24-1 once - CATSESHGQPQHF TGTGCCACCAGCGAAAGTCACGGTCAGCCCCAGCATTTT
TRBJ2-5 TRBV2 - TRBD2 CASSETSGVETQYF TGTGCCAGCAGTGAAACTAGCGGGGTTGAGACCCAGTACTTC
TRBJ2-7 TRBV5-6 - - CASSLEQVYEQYF TGTGCCAGCAGCTTGGAACAGGTTTACGAGCAGTACTTC
TRBJ1-2 TRBV9 - - CASSPQPGIDGYTF TGTGCCAGCAGCCCCCAACCGGGGATCGATGGCTACACCTTC
TRBJ2-1 TRBV7-6 - - CASSLAAGRNYNEQFF TGTGCCAGCAGCTTAGCCGCGGGGCGAAACTACAATGAGCAGTTCTTC
TRBJ1-5 TRBV5-1 - TRBD1 CASSPTGMDQPQHF TGCGCCAGCAGCCCGACAGGGATGGATCAGCCCCAGCATTTT
TRBJ1-3 TRBV3-1/TRBV3-2 - - CASGLMGEGGNTIYF TGTGCCAGCGGCCTGATGGGCGAAGGTGGAAACACCATATATTTT
TRBJ1-2 TRBV6-5 - - CASVRGGGYGYTF TGTGCCAGCGTACGGGGGGGAGGCTATGGCTACACCTTC
TRBJ1-1 TRBV5-5 - - CASSLVGGLNTEAFF TGTGCCAGCAGCTTGGTTGGAGGTTTGAACACTGAAGCTTTCTTT
TRBJ1-5 TRBV6-5 few - CASSYSYRFLNQPQHF TGTGCCAGCAGTTACAGCTACCGGTTTTTAAATCAGCCCCAGCATTTT
TRBJ2-1 TRBV6-5 - TRBD2 CASSSASGGYEQFF TGTGCCAGCAGTTCCGCTAGCGGGGGCTATGAGCAGTTCTTC
TRBJ1-5 TRBV6-1 - - CASSEIGQNQPQHF TGTGCCAGCAGTGAGATAGGACAGAATCAGCCCCAGCATTTT
TRBJ1-2 TRBV6-5 - TRBD1 CASNIQGARLTF TGTGCCAGCAACATACAGGGGGCGCGGCTCACCTTC
TRBJ2-5 TRBV5-1 few - CASSRGITQETQYF TGCGCCAGCAGCAGGGGGATAACCCAAGAGACCCAGTACTTC
TRBJ1-4 TRBV18 - - CASSPMGEATEKLFF TGTGCCAGCTCACCTATGGGGGAGGCTACTGAAAAACTGTTTTTT
TRBJ2-3 TRBV27 - TRBD2 CASSYRTSGGADTQYF TGTGCCAGCAGTTATCGGACTAGCGGGGGTGCAGATACGCAGTATTTT
TRBJ1-3 TRBV4-1 few TRBD1 CASSRGGGTGGSSGNTIYF TGCGCCAGCAGCCGAGGAGGCGGGACAGGGGGATCTAGTGGAAACACCATATATTTT
TRBJ1-5 TRBV6-1 once TRBD1 CASSAQPPGQGTYSNQPQHF TGTGCCAGCAGTGCTCAACCTCCGGGACAGGGGACTTATAGCAATCAGCCCCAGCATTTT
TRBJ1-2 TRBV6-2/TRBV6-3 - - CASSASGAGYGYTF TGTGCCAGCAGTGCGAGCGGGGCCGGGTATGGCTACACCTTC
TRBJ1-5 TRBV7-9 once - CASSPYSNQPQHF TGTGCCAGCAGCCCGTATAGCAATCAGCCCCAGCATTTT
TRBJ1-2 TRBV5-1 - - CASNDGGLNYGYTF TGCGCCAGCAACGACGGGGGGTTGAACTATGGCTACACCTTC
TRBJ1-5 TRBV6-5 - - CASSSDASWALWHF TGTGCCAGCAGTTCCGACGCATCCTGGGCGCTCTGGCATTTT
TRBJ2-2 TRBV7-7 - TRBD1 CASSTREGAGGELFF TGTGCCAGCAGCACAAGAGAGGGGGCCGGCGGGGAGCTGTTTTTT
TRBJ2-2 TRBV7-2 - - CASSRTANTGELFF TGTGCCAGCAGCCGGACAGCGAACACCGGGGAGCTGTTTTTT
TRBJ2-1 TRBV25-1 - TRBD1 CASTPGGSYNEQFF TGTGCCAGCACACCAGGGGGCTCCTACAATGAGCAGTTCTTC
TRBJ1-2 TRBV12-3/TRBV12-4 - TRBD1 CASRLGQFYGYTF TGTGCCAGCAGACTGGGACAGTTCTATGGCTACACCTTC
TRBJ1-2 TRBV7-3 once TRBD1 CASSSEGASYGYTF TGTGCCAGCAGCTCCGAGGGGGCTAGCTATGGCTACACCTTC
TRBJ1-5 TRBV5-1 - - CASSAEGDNRNQPQHF TGCGCCAGCAGCGCGGAAGGGGACAACCGCAATCAGCCCCAGCATTTT
TRBJ1-4 TRBV19 - - CASSGTPATNEKLFF TGTGCCAGTAGTGGGACACCCGCAACTAATGAAAAACTGTTTTTT
TRBJ2-7 TRBV12-3/TRBV12-4 - - CASSRGSYEQYF TGTGCCAGCAGTAGGGGTTCCTACGAGCAGTACTTC
TRBJ1-1 TRBV11-1 - TRBD1 CASSLVGQGERTEAFF TGTGCCAGCAGCTTAGTCGGGCAGGGGGAGCGCACTGAAGCTTTCTTT
TRBJ2-5 TRBV3-1/TRBV3-2 - TRBD1 CASSLRTGYQETQYF TGTGCCAGCAGCCTAAGGACAGGATACCAAGAGACCCAGTACTTC
TRBJ1-6 TRBV14 - - CASSQGWGGNSPLHF TGTGCCAGCAGCCAAGGGTGGGGGGGGAATTCACCCCTCCACTTT
TRBJ2-1 TRBV24-1 - - CANYGTMLYNEQFF TGTGCCAACTATGGGACAATGCTCTACAATGAGCAGTTCTTC
TRBJ2-1 TRBV4-1 - TRBD2 CASTGSGTSGGASYNEQFF TGCGCCAGCACCGGATCCGGGACTAGCGGGGGGGCTTCCTACAATGAGCAGTTCTTC
TRBJ2-7 TRBV10-3 many TRBD1 CAISDDRGDYEQYF TGTGCCATCAGTGACGACAGGGGAGACTACGAGCAGTACTTC
TRBJ2-5 TRBV19 - TRBD1 CASSIGVAGGLETQYF TGTGCCAGTAGTATTGGCGTAGCAGGGGGATTGGAGACCCAGTACTTC
TRBJ1-2 TRBV15 once TRBD1 CATSRSRQGLGYGYTF TGTGCCACCAGCAGATCTCGACAGGGGTTAGGCTATGGCTACACCTTC
TRBJ2-7 TRBV7-6 - TRBD2 CASSLAVGGLYEQYF TGTGCCAGCAGCTTAGCGGTCGGGGGGTTGTACGAGCAGTACTTC
TRBJ1-2 TRBV6-1 - - CASSEGATYGYTF TGTGCCAGCAGTGAAGGGGCGACCTATGGCTACACCTTC
TRBJ1-1 TRBV30 - - CAWSRPGQETEAFF TGTGCCTGGAGTAGGCCGGGACAAGAGACTGAAGCTTTCTTT
TRBJ2-4 TRBV11-3 - TRBD2 CASSPGRGATNIQYF TGTGCCAGCAGTCCGGGGCGGGGGGCCACCAACATTCAGTACTTC
TRBJ1-1 TRBV3-1/TRBV3-2 - - CASSQGGRENTEAFF TGTGCCAGCAGCCAAGGGGGGCGAGAAAACACTGAAGCTTTCTTT
TRBJ1-5 TRBV18 - - CASSPQGGSNQPQHF TGTGCCAGCTCACCACAGGGAGGAAGCAATCAGCCCCAGCATTTT
TRBJ2-5 TRBV15 - - CATSRDRGGQETQYF TGTGCCACCAGCAGAGATCGGGGTGGGCAAGAGACCCAGTACTTC
TRBJ1-2 TRBV2 - TRBD1 CASLGTGVLSYGYTF TGTGCCAGCTTAGGGACAGGCGTCCTGTCCTATGGCTACACCTTC
TRBJ2-2 TRBV7-3 - - CASSFPQGSGELFF TGTGCCAGCAGCTTTCCTCAGGGGAGCGGGGAGCTGTTTTTT